The 9 T cell receptor beta chains below come from one sample, sequenced in a study of blood T cell repertoires in COVID-19. The table came from immunoSEQ multiplex PCR; TCRdb's copy has only in-frame clones and leaves some out. The sample carries about 310,000 clones, roughly 91% recorded once. Sequenced sample: peripheral blood. All receptors derive from a middle-aged man with active or convalescent COVID-19.

The rearrangement joins TRBV15 to TRBJ2-2; 7 nucleotides agree with TRBD1. This CDR3 contains 15 residues. CDR1 and CDR2 from the germline V gene are LNHNV and YYDKDF (reference sequence). J gave up 10 bases and V 3 bases, and 11 bases lay outside the gene matches. CDR3 DNA sequence: TGTGCCACCAGCAGGGACAGGCTGGGATATGAGGAGCTGTTTTTT. Translating gives CATSRDRLGYEELFF.

The chain couples TRBV29-1 to TRBJ2-3, with no clear D. The CDR3 runs 14 residues. Trimming took off 8 bases at V and 1 base at J, with 16 bases between the two ends. Germline lookup yields CDR1 SQVTM and CDR2 ANQGSEA. The CDR3 nucleotides read TGCAGCATTTGGTTTCCTCCAGGCACAGATACGCAGTATTTT. Protein product: CSIWFPPGTDTQYF.

The chain joins TRBV7-2 to TRBJ2-7; D call uncertain. The V and J ends lost 5 bases and 2 bases respectively, with 7 bases between them. Germline V gene sequence: CDR1 SGHTA, CDR2 FQGNSA. The CDR3 contains 12 residues. CDR3 in amino acids: CASSQRAYEQYF. CDR3 nucleotide sequence: TGTGCCAGCAGCCAACGCGCCTACGAGCAGTACTTC.

Only a few counts were recorded for this clone. V usage is TRBV14 and J usage is TRBJ2-3, with 8 bases identical to TRBD1. V was clipped by 2 bases and J by 7 bases; unmatched bases: 14. The CDR3 is 17 amino acids. CDR1 and CDR2 from the germline V gene are SGHDN and FVKESK. The CDR3, as DNA: TGTGCCAGCAGCCAACGTCCCAACAGGGGGACTCACCATACGCAGTATTTT. Translated, it gives CASSQRPNRGTHHTQYF.

The CDR3, as DNA: TGTGCCAGCAGCACTAGCGGGAGGGCCTCCGAGCAGTACTTC. This sequence encodes CASSTSGRASEQYF. The V call is TRBV11-3, the J call TRBJ2-7, with 13 bases that match TRBD2. From germline, CDR1 is SGHNT and CDR2 YENEEA. The V segment lost 5 bases and the J segment 6 bases; nucleotides outside the gene matches: 4. The CDR3 runs to 14 residues.

Only a few counts were recorded for this clone. The V gene is TRBV6-2 or TRBV6-3, the J gene TRBJ2-6; D may be TRBD1 (6 bases). The CDR3 extends over 19 amino acids. Germline lookup yields CDR1 MNHEY and CDR2 SVGEGT. Trimming stripped 1 base from V and 1 base from J, with 17 bases between. The CDR3 region is CASSYYPRGTRSGANVLTF. In DNA form, the CDR3 reads TGTGCCAGCAGTTACTACCCCAGGGGAACTAGATCTGGGGCCAACGTCCTGACTTTC.

The V gene is TRBV6-2 or TRBV6-3, the J gene TRBJ1-1; D not resolved. V lost 3 bases and J lost 1, with 9 bases in between. CDR1 is MNHEY, CDR2 SVGEGT, per germline. The CDR3 extends over 14 amino acids. CDR3 nucleotide sequence: TGTGCCAGCAGTTATCAAGGCGGGAACACTGAAGCTTTCTTT. Its translation is CASSYQGGNTEAFF.

This sequence joins TRBV29-1 and TRBJ1-1, with 8 bases lining up with TRBD1. The CDR3 sequence is 14 residues long. Germline CDR1 is SQVTM and CDR2 is ANQGSEA. With V trimmed by 8 bases and J by 5 bases, 13 bases remained unmatched. The CDR3 DNA sequence: TGCAGCACCCGACAGGGGCGCAGGAATACTGAAGCTTTCTTT. Amino acids: CSTRQGRRNTEAFF. Full variable domain (outside the CDR3, taken from reference TRBV29-1 and TRBJ1-1): SAVISQKPSRDICQRGTSLTIQCQVDSQVTMMFWYRQQPGQSLTLIATANQGSEATYESGFVIDKFPISRPNLTFSTLTVSNMSPEDSSIYLCSTRQGRRNTEAFFGQGTRLTVV.

The rearrangement joins TRBV19 to TRBJ1-3; possibly TRBD1 for D (6 bases). CDR3 length equals 14 residues. CDR1 and CDR2 (germline): LNHDA, SQIVND (reference sequence). Deletions cut 6 bases from V and 4 bases from J, with 13 bases between. The CDR3, as DNA: TGTGCCAGTAGCCAACAGGGATTCGGAAACACCATATATTTT. Translating it yields CASSQQGFGNTIYF. The complete variable domain, with remaining parts taken from reference TRBV19 and TRBJ1-3, reads DGGITQSPKYLFRKEGQNVTLSCEQNLNHDAMYWYRQDPGQGLRLIYYSQIVNDFQKGDIAEGYSVSREKKESFPLTVTSAQKNPTAFYLCASSQQGFGNTIYFGEGSWLTVV.